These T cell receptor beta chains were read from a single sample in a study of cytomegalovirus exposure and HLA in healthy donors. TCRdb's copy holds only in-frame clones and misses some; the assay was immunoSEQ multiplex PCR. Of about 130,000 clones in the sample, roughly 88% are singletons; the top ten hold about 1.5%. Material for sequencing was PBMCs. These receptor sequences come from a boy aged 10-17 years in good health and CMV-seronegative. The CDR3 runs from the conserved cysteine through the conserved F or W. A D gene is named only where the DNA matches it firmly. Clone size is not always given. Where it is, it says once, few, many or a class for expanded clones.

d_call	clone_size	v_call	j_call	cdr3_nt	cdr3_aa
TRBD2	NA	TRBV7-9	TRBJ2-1	TGTGCCAGCAGCCAGGGACTAGCCTCCTACAATGAGCAGTTCTTC	CASSQGLASYNEQFF
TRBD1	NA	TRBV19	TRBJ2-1	TGTGCCAGTAGTACAGGGGGCGTGCAGTTCTTC	CASSTGGVQFF
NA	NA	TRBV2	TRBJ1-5	TGTGCCAGCAGTGAAGCGGGCTGGTCGAGTCAGCCCCAGCATTTT	CASSEAGWSSQPQHF
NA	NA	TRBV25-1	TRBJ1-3	TGTGCCAGCAGTGAGACAGGCGCCTCTGGAAACACCATATATTTT	CASSETGASGNTIYF
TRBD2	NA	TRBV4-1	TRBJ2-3	TGCGCCAGCAGCCAATTTACTAGCGTAAGCACAGATACGCAGTATTTT	CASSQFTSVSTDTQYF
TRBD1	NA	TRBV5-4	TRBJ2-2	TGTGCCAGCAGGCAGGACAGGGGAGTCGGGGAGCTGTTTTTT	CASRQDRGVGELFF
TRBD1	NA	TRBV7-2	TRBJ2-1	TGTGCCAGCAGCACATCCTCGGGTACAGGGGGCCAAAATGAGCAGTTCTTC	CASSTSSGTGGQNEQFF
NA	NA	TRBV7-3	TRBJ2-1	TGTGCCAGCAGCCCGGCGGGCTCCTACAATGAGCAGTTCTTC	CASSPAGSYNEQFF
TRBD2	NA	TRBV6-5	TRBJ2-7	TGTGCCAGCAGTACGGGGACTAGCGGGAGCTACGAGCAGTACTTC	CASSTGTSGSYEQYF
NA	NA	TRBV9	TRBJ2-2	TGTGCCAGCAGCGTAGCCAGCGGAGTTAGGACCGGGGAGCTGTTTTTT	CASSVASGVRTGELFF
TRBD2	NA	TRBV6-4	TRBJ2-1	TGTGCCAGCAGTGACAAGGCTAGCGGGGGGGCGGTTGAGCAGTTCTTC	CASSDKASGGAVEQFF
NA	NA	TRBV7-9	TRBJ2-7	TGTGCCAGCAGCTTACATGGTCCCACCCAGGGGAGCTACGAGCAGTACTTC	CASSLHGPTQGSYEQYF
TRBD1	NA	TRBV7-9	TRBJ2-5	TGTGCCAGCAGCTCACCAGGGGGGGACAGGGCTGTTGAGACCCAGTACTTC	CASSSPGGDRAVETQYF
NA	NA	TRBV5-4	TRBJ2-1	TGTGCCAGCAGCCAGGGTAAGGGGGGGCCTGGCAATGAGCAGTTCTTC	CASSQGKGGPGNEQFF
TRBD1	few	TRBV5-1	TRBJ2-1	TGCGCCAGCAGCCAACCGGACAGGTCCGAGGGTGAGCAGTTCTTC	CASSQPDRSEGEQFF
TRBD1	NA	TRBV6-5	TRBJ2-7	TGTGCCAGCAGTGACAGGGGGAGGTACGAGCAGTACTTC	CASSDRGRYEQYF
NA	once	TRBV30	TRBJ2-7	TGTGCCTGGTCCGGGACACTAACCTACGGGCAGTACTTC	CAWSGTLTYGQYF
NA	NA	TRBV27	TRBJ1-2	TGTGCCAGCAGTTTATCGACTTCTGCGGGGCACTATGGCTACACCTTC	CASSLSTSAGHYGYTF
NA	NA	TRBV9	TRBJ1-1	TGTGCCAGCAGGAAGGGGGGGATGAACACTGAAGCTTTCTTT	CASRKGGMNTEAFF
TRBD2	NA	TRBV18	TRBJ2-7	TGTGCCAGCTCACCTGGGTTAGCGGGAGAGTCCGAGCAGTACTTC	CASSPGLAGESEQYF
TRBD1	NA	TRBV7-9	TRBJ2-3	TGTGCCAGCAGCTTGACATACAGGGGGCGATTCACAGATACGCAGTATTTT	CASSLTYRGRFTDTQYF
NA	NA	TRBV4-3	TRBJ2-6	TGCGCCAGCAGCCAAGATCTCAGCGGTCACCAGCCAAACTCTGGGGCCAACGTCCTGACTTTC	CASSQDLSGHQPNSGANVLTF
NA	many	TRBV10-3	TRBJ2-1	TGTGCCATCAGTGAGAGGGGGAATGAGCAGTTCTTC	CAISERGNEQFF
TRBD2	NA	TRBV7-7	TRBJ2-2	TGTGCTAGCAGCTTAAGGACTAGCGGGCCAAACACCGGGGAGCTGTTTTTT	CASSLRTSGPNTGELFF
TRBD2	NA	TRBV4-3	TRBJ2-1	TGCGCCAGCAGCCAAGGGGCTAGCGGGAGTTCCTACAATGAGCAGTTCTTC	CASSQGASGSSYNEQFF
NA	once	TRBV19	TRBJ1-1	TGTGCCAGTAGTATTCCAGGGGAGGGTGCCCCCACTGAAGCTTTCTTT	CASSIPGEGAPTEAFF
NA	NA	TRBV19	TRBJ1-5	TGTGCCAGTAGTATAGTTGGCGGGGCGGATCAGCCCCAGCATTTT	CASSIVGGADQPQHF
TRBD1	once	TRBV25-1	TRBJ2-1	TGTGCCAGCCAAGTAACAGGGGGCGCCGGGGAGGAGCAGTTCTTC	CASQVTGGAGEEQFF
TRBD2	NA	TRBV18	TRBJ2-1	TGTGCCAGCTCACCGAAACCAGCACTAGCGGGGAGCTCCTACAATGAGCAGTTCTTC	CASSPKPALAGSSYNEQFF
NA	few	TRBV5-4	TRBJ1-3	TGTGCCAGCAGCTCCCGGGTGGCTGGAAACACCATATATTTT	CASSSRVAGNTIYF
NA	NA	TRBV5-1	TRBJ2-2	TGCGCCACTACAGTTTCCGCCGGGGAGCTGTTTTTT	CATTVSAGELFF
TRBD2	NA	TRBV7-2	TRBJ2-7	TGTGCCAGCACTACTGCGGGGGGGGACTACGAGCAGTACTTC	CASTTAGGDYEQYF
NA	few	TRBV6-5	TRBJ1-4	TGTGCCAGCAGTTACTCGAGGGGGAATGAAAAACTGTTTTTT	CASSYSRGNEKLFF
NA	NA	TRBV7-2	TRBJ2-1	TGTGCCAGCAGCTTACAGGGCAATGAGCAGTTCTTC	CASSLQGNEQFF
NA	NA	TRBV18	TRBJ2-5	TGTGCCAGCTCACCACCGGGGGCCGCCGGGGAGACCCAGTACTTC	CASSPPGAAGETQYF